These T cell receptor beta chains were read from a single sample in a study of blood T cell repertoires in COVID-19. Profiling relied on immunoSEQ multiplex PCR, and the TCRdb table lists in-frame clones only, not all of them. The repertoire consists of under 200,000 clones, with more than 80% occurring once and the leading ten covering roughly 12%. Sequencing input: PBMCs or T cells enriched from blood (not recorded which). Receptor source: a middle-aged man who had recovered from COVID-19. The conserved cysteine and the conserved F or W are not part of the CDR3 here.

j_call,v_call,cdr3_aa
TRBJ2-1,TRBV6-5,ASSSTGLVGYNEQF
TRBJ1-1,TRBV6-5,ASSYELGTGTEAF
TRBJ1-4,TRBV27,ASSLDRKSEKLF
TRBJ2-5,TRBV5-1,ASTAWHYEETQY
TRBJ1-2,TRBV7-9,ASSQGNKDIIGYT
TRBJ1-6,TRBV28,ASRGDTDNSPLH
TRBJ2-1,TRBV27,ASSSERTSYNEQF
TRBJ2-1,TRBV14,ASSQDHLPGGRDNEQF
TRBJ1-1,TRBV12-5,ASGLGGGSPEITEAF
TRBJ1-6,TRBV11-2,ASSLGRGLNSPLH
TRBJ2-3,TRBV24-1,ATNPGTATTDTQY
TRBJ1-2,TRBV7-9,ASSLAGRGDEGYT
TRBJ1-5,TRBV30,AWRSTGGPQPQH
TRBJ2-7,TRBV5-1,ASSLAARTTYEQY
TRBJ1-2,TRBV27,ASSLLAGGGGPGMSGYT
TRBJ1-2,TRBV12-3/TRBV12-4,ASSHRRGGGYT
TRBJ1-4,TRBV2,ASRPLTATNEKLF
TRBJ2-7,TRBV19,ASSSKQGAYEQY
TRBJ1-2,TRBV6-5,ASSYTHRGIGYGYT
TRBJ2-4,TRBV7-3,ASSLFGRQGPKGAKNIQY
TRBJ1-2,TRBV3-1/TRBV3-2,ASSRTSGDYGYT
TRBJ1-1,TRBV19,ASSMGGGLEAF
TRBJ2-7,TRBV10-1,ASSTGLGEQY
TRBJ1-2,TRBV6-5,ASSAGNYGYT
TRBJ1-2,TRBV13,ASSLVRTRGNYGYT
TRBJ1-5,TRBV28,ASSFIGRGAGNQPQH
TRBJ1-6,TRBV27,ASSGDRNSPLH